A selection of T cell receptor beta chains follows, all from one sample in a study of immune evolution from preneoplasia to lung adenocarcinoma. Only in-frame clones appear in the TCRdb table, and some are missing; sequencing was by immunoSEQ multiplex PCR. Of roughly 10,000 clones in the sample, roughly three quarters were seen once. The sequencing input was FFPE minimally invasive lung adenocarcinoma tissue. These receptors all come from an older donor with lung adenocarcinoma. Each CDR3 is given with its conserved first and last residue.

J,V,CDR3
TRBJ1-1,TRBV5-1,CASSFSADTEAFF
TRBJ2-1,TRBV11-2,CASSTYRDFPKLGEQFF
TRBJ2-1,TRBV29-1,CSGGGLSREQFF
TRBJ2-1,TRBV4-2,CASSQERTSGSYNEQFF
TRBJ2-3,TRBV5-5,CASSPGTASRSTQYF
TRBJ1-2,TRBV13,CASSLPGSLYGYTF
TRBJ1-1,TRBV6-6,CASSSRENTEAFF
TRBJ1-5,TRBV5-5,CASSLWGVGQPQHF
TRBJ2-6,TRBV11-1,CASSFQAGANVLTF
TRBJ1-1,TRBV6-1,CASSENNVYQAFF
TRBJ2-2,TRBV5-6,CASSLVIAQGSGELFF
TRBJ2-7,TRBV5-4,CASSFGTGGGEQYF
TRBJ1-2,TRBV19,CASSIVGANYGYTF
TRBJ2-7,TRBV5-4,CASRLDRGSWAEQYF
TRBJ2-7,TRBV25-1,CASKQDNSYEQYF
TRBJ1-5,TRBV19,CASKVPGDQPQHF
TRBJ2-1,TRBV28,CASSLRAGQDNEQFF
TRBJ2-3,TRBV30,CAWSVPLAATLPTDTQYF
TRBJ2-1,TRBV11-2,CASSSSLESEQFF
TRBJ1-2,TRBV7-6,CASSLGGVSYGYTF
TRBJ1-4,TRBV30,CAWSVTNEKLFF
TRBJ2-5,TRBV27,CASSLDRVYQETQYF
TRBJ2-1,TRBV9,CASSVDSRWVGQFF
TRBJ2-2,TRBV5-6,CASRLEGTGQSGELFF
TRBJ1-1,TRBV19,CASSTNTGLNTEAFF
TRBJ2-2,TRBV7-3,CASSLMEGANTGELFF
TRBJ2-7,TRBV5-1,CASSLLPAGYEQYF
TRBJ2-1,TRBV5-1,CASRLAGGGEQFF
TRBJ1-1,TRBV30,CAWRRETVGAFF
TRBJ1-1,TRBV10-3,CAISRTGDLNTEAFF
TRBJ2-5,TRBV30,CAWSVRGGQETQYF
TRBJ2-3,TRBV6-1,CASRYTDTQYF
TRBJ1-5,TRBV21-1,CASSNEGRTGKMRSNQPQHF
TRBJ2-7,TRBV28,CASSPSLGRGLSYEQYF
TRBJ2-5,TRBV6-1,CASTYPDSVKTQYF
TRBJ2-5,TRBV5-8,CASRFRDRPDQETQYF
TRBJ2-1,TRBV5-1,CASSEGFGSYNEQFF
TRBJ1-1,TRBV30,CAWSLWQGAKGTEAFF
TRBJ2-1,TRBV7-2,CASSLELVAGPGRDEQFF
TRBJ2-6,TRBV6-6,CATLPGTGAGANVLTF
TRBJ2-2,TRBV28,CASSLGGQGVVGELFF
TRBJ2-2,TRBV6-6,CASSGSGSGTGELFF
TRBJ2-3,TRBV18,CASSLHSTDTQYF
TRBJ2-3,TRBV6-6,CASKGLRDTQYF
TRBJ2-1,TRBV28,CASSLGGASSQQFF
TRBJ1-2,TRBV6-1,CASTGQGPYYGYTF
TRBJ2-3,TRBV28,CASSSPGLADTDTQYF
TRBJ2-1,TRBV6-5,CASSYTGTGLGEQFF
TRBJ1-1,TRBV19,CATGGLNTEAFF
TRBJ2-5,TRBV6-5,CASSYIGQKQETQYF
TRBJ2-2,TRBV11-1,CASSLSQNTGELFF
TRBJ2-1,TRBV5-1,CASSPLASSSYNEQFF
TRBJ1-3,TRBV4-1,CASSQDPPQGSGNTIYF
TRBJ2-7,TRBV5-6,CASSRLELQGPDEQYF
TRBJ2-3,TRBV6-4,CASSPKSPGQGADTQYF